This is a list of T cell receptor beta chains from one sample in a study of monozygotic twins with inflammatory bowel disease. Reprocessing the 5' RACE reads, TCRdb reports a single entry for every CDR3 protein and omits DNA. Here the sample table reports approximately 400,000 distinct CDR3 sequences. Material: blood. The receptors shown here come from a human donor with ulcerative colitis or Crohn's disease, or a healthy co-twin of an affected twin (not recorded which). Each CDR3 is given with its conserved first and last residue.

CDR3: CASRRTGASYEQYF
J: TRBJ2-7
V: TRBV12-3/TRBV12-4

CDR3: CSGQTATPNYGYTF
J: TRBJ1-2
V: TRBV29-1

CDR3: CASSLKSGYTDTQYF
J: TRBJ2-3
V: TRBV5-6

CDR3: CASSVNGNLNTEAFF
J: TRBJ1-1
V: TRBV6-1

CDR3: CASSLPRPEFNNQPQHF
J: TRBJ1-5
V: TRBV27

CDR3: CASSVTGLSGETQYF
J: TRBJ2-5
V: TRBV2

CDR3: CASSLSGRANDIQYF
J: TRBJ2-4
V: TRBV7-3

CDR3: CASRRDFRGANEQFF
J: TRBJ2-1
V: TRBV6-1

CDR3: CASSEVWAGQETQYF
J: TRBJ2-5
V: TRBV3-1

CDR3: CASWEQGNTEAFF
J: TRBJ1-1
V: TRBV5-1

CDR3: CASRPLGDSNQPQHF
J: TRBJ1-5
V: TRBV27

CDR3: CASSLAIKSAVEQYF
J: TRBJ2-7
V: TRBV7-2

CDR3: CASRTEGAGGNTIYF
J: TRBJ1-3
V: TRBV6-1

CDR3: CASSFNSQETQYF
J: TRBJ2-5
V: TRBV6-1

CDR3: CASSLVPGLEGIDTQYF
J: TRBJ2-3
V: TRBV27

CDR3: CASSSIDRGLNQPQHF
J: TRBJ1-5
V: TRBV7-2

CDR3: CASSLGGNNSPLHF
J: TRBJ1-6
V: TRBV7-2

CDR3: CASGGNRGREKLFF
J: TRBJ1-4
V: TRBV27

CDR3: CSAQTQGPNSNNYGYTF
J: TRBJ1-2
V: TRBV20-1

CDR3: CSAPTAGLAAQFF
J: TRBJ2-1
V: TRBV20-1

CDR3: CASSYGQYGRANTGELFF
J: TRBJ2-2
V: TRBV12-3/TRBV12-4

CDR3: CATSSGGYSYNEQFF
J: TRBJ2-1
V: TRBV15

CDR3: CASRPTNYGYTF
J: TRBJ1-2
V: TRBV6-2/TRBV6-3

CDR3: CASSAPGALYNEQFF
J: TRBJ2-1
V: TRBV18

CDR3: CASSLGYEQYF
J: TRBJ2-7
V: TRBV5-1

CDR3: CASSLVPGQGNHEQYF
J: TRBJ2-7
V: TRBV28

CDR3: CASSSTGLYEQYF
J: TRBJ2-7
V: TRBV28

CDR3: CASRPGGQETQYF
J: TRBJ2-5
V: TRBV27

CDR3: CASNRDFRTDTQYF
J: TRBJ2-3
V: TRBV7-2

CDR3: CASSLPGHSLNEQFF
J: TRBJ2-1
V: TRBV5-1

CDR3: CASSMGVTEAFF
J: TRBJ1-1
V: TRBV6-1

CDR3: CASSLEGLNNEQFF
J: TRBJ2-1
V: TRBV7-9

CDR3: CASSVVGQGYTGELFF
J: TRBJ2-2
V: TRBV9

CDR3: CASRTDRSNEQFF
J: TRBJ2-1
V: TRBV6-2/TRBV6-3

CDR3: CASSLAPRGLSQETQYF
J: TRBJ2-5
V: TRBV5-1

CDR3: CASSFYGGGELFF
J: TRBJ2-2
V: TRBV12-3/TRBV12-4